The 6 T cell receptor beta chains below were found in one sample sequenced in a study of blood T cell repertoires in COVID-19. Clones were read by immunoSEQ multiplex PCR, and TCRdb kept only the in-frame ones, dropping some. The repertoire holds about 160,000 clones, around 90% seen once, with 18% in the top ten. The specimen sequenced was peripheral blood. These receptors originate from a man between 60 and 70 years old with active or convalescent COVID-19.

The genes are TRBV30 and TRBJ1-5; 7 positions match TRBD1. The CDR3 runs to 13 residues. The germline gives CDR1 GTSNPN, CDR2 SVGIG (reference sequence). Trimming removed 2 bases from V and 7 bases from J; junction bases left unmatched: 5. For the CDR3, the DNA is TGTGCCTGGAGTCGACAGGGACGGCAGCCCCAGCATTTT. It translates to CAWSRQGRQPQHF.

The chain couples TRBV19 to TRBJ2-2; D gene uncertain. CDR3 length: 15 residues. V lost 1 base to trimming and J lost 2 bases, with 8 bases between them. Germline V gives CDR1 LNHDA, CDR2 SQIVND (reference sequence). CDR3 bases: TGTGCCAGTAGTATAGCCGACACCAACACCGGGGAGCTGTTTTTT. Amino acids: CASSIADTNTGELFF.

Note on this clone: This same CDR3 is encoded by further DNA sequences in the sample. The rearrangement joins TRBV24-1 to TRBJ1-5, with 8 bases lining up with TRBD1. This CDR3 spans 15 amino acids. V trimming: 7 bases; J trimming: 2 bases; junction bases outside the gene matches: 6. Germline loops: CDR1 KGHDR, CDR2 SFDVKD. CDR3 residues: CATSPGGSGNQPQHF. The CDR3 DNA reads TGTGCCACCAGCCCAGGGGGCTCGGGCAATCAGCCCCAGCATTTT.

J is TRBJ1-3 and V is TRBV11-2; the D gene is possibly TRBD1 (6 bases). The CDR3 is 15 residues long. The V and J ends lost 5 bases and 3 bases respectively, with 14 bases between them. Germline loops: CDR1 SGHAT, CDR2 FQNNGV. CDR3 protein: CASSPRGPGGNTIYF. The DNA for the CDR3 is TGTGCCAGCAGCCCCAGGGGCCCCGGTGGAAACACCATATATTTT.

The chain is built from TRBV6-5 and TRBJ2-4, with D possibly matching TRBD1 (7 bases). The CDR3 consists of 14 residues. Germline V gives CDR1 MNHEY, CDR2 SVGAGI. Trimming removed 6 bases at V and 7 bases at J, with 16 bases between. DNA of the CDR3: TGTGCCAGCAGGGCAGGGGGGAATCGGAACATTCAGTACTTC. As protein: CASRAGGNRNIQYF.

The sample holds one count of this clone. The V and J genes are TRBV7-8 and TRBJ1-4, with D perhaps TRBD1 (5 bases). This CDR3 is 17 amino acids long. CDR1 is SGHVS and CDR2 is FQNEAQ in the germline V gene. V lost 5 bases, J lost 5 bases, and 21 bases lay in between. The CDR3 region is CASSQDSPTDTNEKLFF. CDR3 DNA: TGTGCCAGCAGCCAAGACTCCCCGACAGACACAAATGAAAAACTGTTTTTT.